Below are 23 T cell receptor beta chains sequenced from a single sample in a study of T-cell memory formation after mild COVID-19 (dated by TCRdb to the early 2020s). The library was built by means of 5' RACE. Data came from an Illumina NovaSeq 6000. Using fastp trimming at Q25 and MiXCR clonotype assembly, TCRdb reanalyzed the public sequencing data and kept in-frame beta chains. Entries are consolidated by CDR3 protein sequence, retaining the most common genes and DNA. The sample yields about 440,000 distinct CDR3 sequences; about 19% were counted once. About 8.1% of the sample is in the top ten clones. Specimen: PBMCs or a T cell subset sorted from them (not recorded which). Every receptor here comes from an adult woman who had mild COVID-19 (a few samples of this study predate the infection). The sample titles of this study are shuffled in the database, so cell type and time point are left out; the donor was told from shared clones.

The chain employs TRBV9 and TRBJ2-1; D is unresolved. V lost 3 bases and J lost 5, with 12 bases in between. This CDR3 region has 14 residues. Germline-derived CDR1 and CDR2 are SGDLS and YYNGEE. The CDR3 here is CASSALRTHNEQFF. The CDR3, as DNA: TGTGCCAGCAGCGCCCTTAGGACCCACAATGAGCAGTTCTTC.

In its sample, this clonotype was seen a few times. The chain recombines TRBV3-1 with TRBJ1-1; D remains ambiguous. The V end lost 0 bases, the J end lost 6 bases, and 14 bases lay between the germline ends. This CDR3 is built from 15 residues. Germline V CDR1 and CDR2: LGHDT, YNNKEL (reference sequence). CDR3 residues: CASSQDGRGSAEAFF. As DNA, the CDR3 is TGTGCCAGCAGCCAAGATGGGCGGGGTAGCGCTGAAGCTTTCTTT.

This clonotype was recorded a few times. CDR3 sequence: CASSQFSSGRGYNEQFF. The CDR3 DNA sequence: TGTGCCAGCAGCCAATTCTCTAGCGGGAGGGGATACAATGAGCAGTTCTTC. The chain is built from TRBV4-2 and TRBJ2-1, with 12 bases aligning to TRBD2. V shed 2 bases, J shed 4 bases, and the junction held 6 bases outside the gene matches. The CDR3 extends over 17 amino acids. The V gene's germline CDR1 is LGHNA and CDR2 YNFKEQ.

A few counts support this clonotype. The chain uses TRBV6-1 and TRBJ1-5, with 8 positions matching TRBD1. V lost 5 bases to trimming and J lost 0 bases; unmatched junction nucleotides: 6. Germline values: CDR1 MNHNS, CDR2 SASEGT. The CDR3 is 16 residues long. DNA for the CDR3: TGTGCCAGCAGTAAGGAGGACAGGGCTAGCAATCAGCCCCAGCATTTT. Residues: CASSKEDRASNQPQHF.

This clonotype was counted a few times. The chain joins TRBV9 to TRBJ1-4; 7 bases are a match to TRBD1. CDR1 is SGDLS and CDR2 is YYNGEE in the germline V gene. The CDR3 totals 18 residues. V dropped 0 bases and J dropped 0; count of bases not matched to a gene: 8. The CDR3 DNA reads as TGTGCCAGCAGCGTAGCCGGAGGGACAGCTGCAACTAATGAAAAACTGTTTTTT. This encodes CASSVAGGTAATNEKLFF. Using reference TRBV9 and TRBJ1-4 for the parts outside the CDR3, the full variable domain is DSGVTQTPKHLITATGQRVTLRCSPRSGDLSVYWYQQSLDQGLQFLIQYYNGEERAKGNILERFSAQQFPDLHSELNLSSLELGDSALYFCASSVAGGTAATNEKLFFGSGTQLSVL.

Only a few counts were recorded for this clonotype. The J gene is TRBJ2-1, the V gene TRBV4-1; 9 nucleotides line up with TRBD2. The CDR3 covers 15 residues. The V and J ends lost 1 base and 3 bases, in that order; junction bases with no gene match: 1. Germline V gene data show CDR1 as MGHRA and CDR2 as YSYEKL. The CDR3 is CASSQGRGGYNEQFF. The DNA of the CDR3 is TGCGCCAGCAGCCAAGGGCGGGGGGGCTACAATGAGCAGTTCTTC.

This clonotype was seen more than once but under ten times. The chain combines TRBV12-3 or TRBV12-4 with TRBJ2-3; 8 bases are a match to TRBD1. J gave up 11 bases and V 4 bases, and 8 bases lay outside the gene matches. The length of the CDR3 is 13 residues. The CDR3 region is CASSSLGQGEQYF. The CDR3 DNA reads TGTGCCAGCAGTTCCTTAGGACAGGGCGAGCAGTATTTT.

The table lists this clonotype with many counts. Written as DNA, the CDR3 is TGTGCCAGCAGCCGAGACAGGGAGCGAGCTTTCTTT. Amino acids: CASSRDRERAFF. The V gene is TRBV11-2, the J gene TRBJ1-1, with 7 positions matching TRBD1. This CDR3 region has 12 residues. Germline V CDR1 and CDR2: SGHAT, FQNNGV. V shed 5 bases and J 10 bases; nucleotides not matched to a gene: 7.

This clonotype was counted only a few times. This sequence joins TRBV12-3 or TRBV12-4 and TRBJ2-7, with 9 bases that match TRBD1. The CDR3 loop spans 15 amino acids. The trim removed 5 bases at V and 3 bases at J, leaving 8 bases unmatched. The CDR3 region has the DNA TGTGCCAGCAGTCCAAACCTGGGACAGGGCTACGAGCAGTACTTC. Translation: CASSPNLGQGYEQYF.

CDR3 sequence (DNA): TGTGCCAGCACCAAAGACGGACAGGTGAACACTGAAGCTTTCTTT. Encoded protein: CASTKDGQVNTEAFF. The chain has TRBV2 and TRBJ1-1, with 7 bases aligning to TRBD1. The CDR3 extends over 15 amino acids. Germline CDR1 and CDR2: SNHLY and FYNNEI. V shed 7 bases and J 0 bases; nucleotides not matched to a gene: 8.

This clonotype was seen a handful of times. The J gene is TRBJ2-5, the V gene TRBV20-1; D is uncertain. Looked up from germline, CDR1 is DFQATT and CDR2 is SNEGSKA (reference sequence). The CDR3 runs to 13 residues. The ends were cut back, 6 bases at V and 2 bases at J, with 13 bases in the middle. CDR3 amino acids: CSAAAGSQETQYF. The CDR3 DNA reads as TGCAGTGCAGCCGCAGGTTCTCAAGAGACCCAGTACTTC.

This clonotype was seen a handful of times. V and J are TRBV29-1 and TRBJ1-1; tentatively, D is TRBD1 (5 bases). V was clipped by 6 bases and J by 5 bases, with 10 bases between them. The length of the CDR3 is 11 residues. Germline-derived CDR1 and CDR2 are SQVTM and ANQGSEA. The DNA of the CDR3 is TGCAGCGTGGGGGATATGACTGAAGCTTTCTTT. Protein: CSVGDMTEAFF.

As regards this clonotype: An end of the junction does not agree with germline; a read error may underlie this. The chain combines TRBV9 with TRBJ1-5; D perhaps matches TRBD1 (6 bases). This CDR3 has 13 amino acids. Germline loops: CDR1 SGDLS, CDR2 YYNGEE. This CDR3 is CASSVGIGQPQNF. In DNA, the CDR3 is TGTGCCAGCAGCGTAGGAATCGGACAGCCCCAGAATTTT.

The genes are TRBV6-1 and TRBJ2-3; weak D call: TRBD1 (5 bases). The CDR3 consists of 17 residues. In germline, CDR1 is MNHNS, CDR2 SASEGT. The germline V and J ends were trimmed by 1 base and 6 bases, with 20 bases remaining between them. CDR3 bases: TGTGCCAGCAGTGAAGTAGCAACAGGCCCACCACGGGATACGCAGTATTTT. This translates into CASSEVATGPPRDTQYF.

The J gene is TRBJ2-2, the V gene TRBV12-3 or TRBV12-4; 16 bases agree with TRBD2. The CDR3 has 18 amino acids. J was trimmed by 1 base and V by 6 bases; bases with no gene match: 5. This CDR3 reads CASSPGLAGGLNTGELFF. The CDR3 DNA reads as TGTGCCAGCAGCCCGGGACTAGCGGGAGGGTTGAACACCGGGGAGCTGTTTTTT.

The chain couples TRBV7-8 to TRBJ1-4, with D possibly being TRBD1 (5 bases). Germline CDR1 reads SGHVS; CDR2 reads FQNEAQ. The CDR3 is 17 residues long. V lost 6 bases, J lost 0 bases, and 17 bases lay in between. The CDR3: CASRPRGGGATNEKLFF. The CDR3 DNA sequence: TGTGCCAGCAGACCTAGGGGTGGAGGGGCAACTAATGAAAAACTGTTTTTT. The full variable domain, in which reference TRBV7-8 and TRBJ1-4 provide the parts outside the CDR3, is GAGVSQSPRYKVAKRGQDVALRCDPISGHVSLFWYQQALGQGPEFLTYFQNEAQLDKSGLPSDRFFAERPEGSVSTLKIQRTQQEDSAVYLCASRPRGGGATNEKLFFGSGTQLSVL.

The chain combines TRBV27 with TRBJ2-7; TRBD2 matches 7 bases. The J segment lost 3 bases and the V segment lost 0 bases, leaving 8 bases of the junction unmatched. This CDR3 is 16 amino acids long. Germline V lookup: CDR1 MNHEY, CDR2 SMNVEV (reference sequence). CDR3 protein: CASSLSASGLSYEQYF. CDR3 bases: TGTGCCAGCAGTTTATCGGCTAGCGGCCTGAGCTACGAGCAGTACTTC.

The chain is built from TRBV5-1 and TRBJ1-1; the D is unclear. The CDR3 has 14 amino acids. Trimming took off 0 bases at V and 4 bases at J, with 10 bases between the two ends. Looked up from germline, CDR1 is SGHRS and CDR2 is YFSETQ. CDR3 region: CASSLALGATEAFF. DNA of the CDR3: TGCGCCAGCAGCTTGGCTCTGGGAGCCACTGAAGCTTTCTTT.

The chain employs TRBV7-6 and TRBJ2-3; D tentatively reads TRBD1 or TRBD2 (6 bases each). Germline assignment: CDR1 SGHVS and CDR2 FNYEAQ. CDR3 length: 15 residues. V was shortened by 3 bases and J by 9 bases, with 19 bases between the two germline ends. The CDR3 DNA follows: TGTGCCAGCAGCTTCAACCGGGCTGAGGGGGGAACGCAGTATTTT. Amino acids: CASSFNRAEGGTQYF. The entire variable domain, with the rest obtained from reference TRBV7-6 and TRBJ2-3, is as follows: GAGVSQSPRYKVTKRGQDVALRCDPISGHVSLYWYRQALGQGPEFLTYFNYEAQQDKSGLPNDRFSAERPEGSISTLTIQRTEQRDSAMYRCASSFNRAEGGTQYFGPGTRLTVL.

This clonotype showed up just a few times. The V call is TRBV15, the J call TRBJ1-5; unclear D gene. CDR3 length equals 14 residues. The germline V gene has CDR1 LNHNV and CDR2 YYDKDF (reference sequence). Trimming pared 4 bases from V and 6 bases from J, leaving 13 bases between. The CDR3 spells CATSTWPWVQPQHF. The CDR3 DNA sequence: TGTGCCACCAGCACGTGGCCATGGGTTCAGCCCCAGCATTTT.

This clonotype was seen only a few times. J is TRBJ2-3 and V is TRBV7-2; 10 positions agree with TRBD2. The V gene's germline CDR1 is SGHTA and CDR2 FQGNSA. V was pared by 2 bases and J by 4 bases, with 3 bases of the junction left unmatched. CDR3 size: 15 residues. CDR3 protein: CASSLSLAGADTQYF. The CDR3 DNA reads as TGTGCCAGCAGCTTAAGCCTAGCGGGGGCAGATACGCAGTATTTT.

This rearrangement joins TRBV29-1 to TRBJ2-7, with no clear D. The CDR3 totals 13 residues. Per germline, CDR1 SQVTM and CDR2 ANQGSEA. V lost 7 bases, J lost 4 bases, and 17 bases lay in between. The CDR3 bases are TGCAGCGCAGAGAGCCCCGAGGCGTACGAGCAGTACTTC. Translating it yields CSAESPEAYEQYF.

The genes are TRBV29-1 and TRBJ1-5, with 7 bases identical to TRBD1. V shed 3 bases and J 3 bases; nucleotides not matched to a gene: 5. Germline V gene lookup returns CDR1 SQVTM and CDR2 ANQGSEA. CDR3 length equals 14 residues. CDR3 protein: CSVDIGGHNQPQHF. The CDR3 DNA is TGCAGCGTTGATATAGGGGGCCACAATCAGCCCCAGCATTTT.